A selection of T cell receptor beta chains follows, all from one sample in a study of tumor-infiltrating lymphocytes in primary liver carcinoma. TCRdb re-analysed the multiplex PCR reads in MiXCR, keeping a single row per CDR3 protein. The sample yields fewer than 150,000 distinct CDR3 sequences, 50% to 70% seen once. Sample: liver tumor tissue from sampling region 1. The receptors here all came from an older woman with primary liver carcinoma and hepatitis B virus infection. CDR3s leave out the opening cysteine and the closing phenylalanine or tryptophan.

j_gene: TRBJ1-2
v_gene: TRBV4-2
CDR3aa: ASSQVGTNYGYT

j_gene: TRBJ2-1
v_gene: TRBV11-1
CDR3aa: ASSLGGATYIEQF

j_gene: TRBJ1-3
v_gene: TRBV12-3/TRBV12-4
CDR3aa: VSSLYTSGNTIY

j_gene: TRBJ2-5
v_gene: TRBV30
CDR3aa: AWSRDTQETQY

j_gene: TRBJ2-7
v_gene: TRBV11-2
CDR3aa: ASSLVQDEHY

j_gene: TRBJ2-7
v_gene: TRBV5-1
CDR3aa: ASSQTSSCEQH

j_gene: TRBJ2-7
v_gene: TRBV12-3/TRBV12-4
CDR3aa: ANSLVGGEQY

j_gene: TRBJ1-2
v_gene: TRBV6-1
CDR3aa: ASKNEGGGYT

j_gene: TRBJ2-1
v_gene: TRBV11-3
CDR3aa: ASSLGGSEGIEQF

j_gene: TRBJ1-1
v_gene: TRBV29-1
CDR3aa: SVAGGSRGAEAF

j_gene: TRBJ1-6
v_gene: TRBV4-1
CDR3aa: VSSQDLDSPLH

j_gene: TRBJ2-4
v_gene: TRBV11-2
CDR3aa: ASNLDLGSSTKNIKY

j_gene: TRBJ1-1
v_gene: TRBV5-4
CDR3aa: ASSLQGVNTEAF

j_gene: TRBJ2-1
v_gene: TRBV11-2
CDR3aa: AGSLGISGYDEQF

j_gene: TRBJ2-5
v_gene: TRBV6-6
CDR3aa: VSSFYGGQQETQY

j_gene: TRBJ2-7
v_gene: TRBV6-2/TRBV6-3
CDR3aa: ASSYGLTNYEQY

j_gene: TRBJ2-5
v_gene: TRBV11-2
CDR3aa: ASSLDRGLVTHY

j_gene: TRBJ1-2
v_gene: TRBV11-2
CDR3aa: ASSPQGRGYA

j_gene: TRBJ2-5
v_gene: TRBV14
CDR3aa: ASSHAETQY

j_gene: TRBJ1-6
v_gene: TRBV6-5
CDR3aa: ANSYSAGLGSPLH

j_gene: TRBJ1-3
v_gene: TRBV4-1
CDR3aa: ASSQDVARSGNTIY

j_gene: TRBJ2-2
v_gene: TRBV9
CDR3aa: ASSPAGGEDTGELF

j_gene: TRBJ2-2
v_gene: TRBV28
CDR3aa: ASSLDPSAGELF

j_gene: TRBJ1-4
v_gene: TRBV4-1
CDR3aa: ASSQVLSAGNEKLF